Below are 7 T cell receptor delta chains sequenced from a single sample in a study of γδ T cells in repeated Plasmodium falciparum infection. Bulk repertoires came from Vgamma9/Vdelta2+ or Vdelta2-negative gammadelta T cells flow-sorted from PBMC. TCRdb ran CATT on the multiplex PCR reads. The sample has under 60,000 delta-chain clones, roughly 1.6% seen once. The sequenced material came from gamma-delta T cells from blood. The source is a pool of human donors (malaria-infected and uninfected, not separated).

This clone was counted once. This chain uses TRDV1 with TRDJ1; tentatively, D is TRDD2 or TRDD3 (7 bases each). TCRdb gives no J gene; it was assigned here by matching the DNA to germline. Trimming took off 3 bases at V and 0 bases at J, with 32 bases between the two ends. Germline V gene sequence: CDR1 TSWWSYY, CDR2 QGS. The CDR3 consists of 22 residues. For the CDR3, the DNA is TGTGCTCTTGGGGAGGTATTCCTACATATAACTGGGGACCCTCAGTACACCGATAAACTCATCTTT. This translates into CALGEVFLHITGDPQYTDKLIF.

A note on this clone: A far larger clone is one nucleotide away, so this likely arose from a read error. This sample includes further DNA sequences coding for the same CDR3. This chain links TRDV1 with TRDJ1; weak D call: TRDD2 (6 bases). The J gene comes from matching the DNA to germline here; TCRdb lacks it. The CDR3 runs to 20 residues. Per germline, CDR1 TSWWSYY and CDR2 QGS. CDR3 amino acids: CALGELSYSTRDPKADKLIF. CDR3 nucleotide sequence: TGTGCTCTTGGGGAACTCTCCTACTCCACAAGGGACCCAAAGGCCGACAAACTCATCTTT.

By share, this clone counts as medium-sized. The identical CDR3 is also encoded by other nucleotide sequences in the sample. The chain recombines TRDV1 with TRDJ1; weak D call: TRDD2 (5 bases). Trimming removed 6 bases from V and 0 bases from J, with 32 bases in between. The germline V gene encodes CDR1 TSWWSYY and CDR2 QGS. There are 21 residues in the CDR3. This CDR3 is CALGPRRSRVDPTSYTDKLIF. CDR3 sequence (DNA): TGTGCTCTTGGTCCTAGGAGGTCCCGGGTCGACCCGACCTCGTACACCGATAAACTCATCTTT.

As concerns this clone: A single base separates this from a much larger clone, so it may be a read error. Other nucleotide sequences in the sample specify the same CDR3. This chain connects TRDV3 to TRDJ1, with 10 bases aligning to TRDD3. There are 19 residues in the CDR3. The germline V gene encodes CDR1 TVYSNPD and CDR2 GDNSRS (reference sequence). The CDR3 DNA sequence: TGTGCCTTTATCCCCCGAGCCGGTTACTGGGGGATCTACACCGATAAACTCATCTTC. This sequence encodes CAFIPRAGYWGIYTDKLIF. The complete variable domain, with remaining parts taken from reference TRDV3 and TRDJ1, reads CDKVTQSSPDQTVASGSEVVLLCTYDTVYSNPDLFWYRIRPDYSFQFVFYGDNSRSEGADFTQGRFSVKHILTQKAFHLVISPVRTEDSATYYCAFIPRAGYWGIYTDKLIFGKGTRVTVEP.

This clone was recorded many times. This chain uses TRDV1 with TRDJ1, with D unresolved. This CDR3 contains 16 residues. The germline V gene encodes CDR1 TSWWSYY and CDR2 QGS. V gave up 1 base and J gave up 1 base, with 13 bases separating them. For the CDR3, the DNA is TGTGCTCTTGGGGAACCTAAGGTACAGTTCACCGATAAACTCATCTTT. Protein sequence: CALGEPKVQFTDKLIF.

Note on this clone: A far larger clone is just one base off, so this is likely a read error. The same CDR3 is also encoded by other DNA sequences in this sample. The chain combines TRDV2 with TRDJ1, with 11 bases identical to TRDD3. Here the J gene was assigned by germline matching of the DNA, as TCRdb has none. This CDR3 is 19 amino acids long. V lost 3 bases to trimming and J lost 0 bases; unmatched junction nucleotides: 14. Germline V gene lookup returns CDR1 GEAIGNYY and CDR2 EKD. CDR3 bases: TGTGCCTGTGACCGATTAACTGGGGGATATTTGCAGTACACCGATAAACTCATCTTT. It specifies CACDRLTGGYLQYTDKLIF.

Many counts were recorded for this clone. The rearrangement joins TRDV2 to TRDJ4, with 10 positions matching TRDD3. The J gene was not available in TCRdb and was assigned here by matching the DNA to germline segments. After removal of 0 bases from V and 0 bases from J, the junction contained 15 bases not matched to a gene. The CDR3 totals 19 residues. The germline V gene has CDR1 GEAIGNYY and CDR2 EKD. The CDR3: CACDTVSSVLGDLARPLIF. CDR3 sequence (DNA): TGTGCCTGTGACACCGTAAGTTCGGTACTGGGGGATTTGGCCAGACCCCTGATCTTT.